The 21 T cell receptor beta chains listed next were all sequenced from one sample in a study of T cell changes during pregnancy in multiple sclerosis. TCRdb's table, derived via immunoSEQ multiplex PCR, lists solely in-frame clones and lacks some. The sample contains around 37,000 clones, approximately 90% of which appear only once. The material sequenced was CD8+ T cells from peripheral blood mononuclear cells, taken in the third trimester of pregnancy. Receptors originate from a female donor with multiple sclerosis, enrolled in a pregnancy study.

The chain recombines TRBV4-3 with TRBJ2-3; D unclear. V lost 1 base, J lost 6 bases, and 11 bases lay in between. This CDR3 has 14 amino acids. Germline V gives CDR1 LGHNA, CDR2 YSLEER. The CDR3 bases are TGCGCCAGCAGCCAAGGACTCTTGGAGGATACGCAGTATTTT. Translated: CASSQGLLEDTQYF.

This clone was seen a single time. The CDR3 sequence: CASSFQLNTEAFF. In DNA form, the CDR3 reads TGCGCCAGCAGCTTCCAATTGAACACTGAAGCTTTCTTT. The chain employs TRBV5-1 and TRBJ1-1; no clear D. There are 13 residues in the CDR3. Germline loops: CDR1 SGHRS, CDR2 YFSETQ. The V end lost 2 bases, the J end lost 0 bases, and 5 bases lay between the germline ends.

This clone was detected only once. The chain couples TRBV27 to TRBJ2-5, with a tentative D call TRBD1 (5 bases). TRBJ2-7 matches the DNA end more closely, so the J call is doubtful. The CDR3 runs to 13 residues. Looked up from germline, CDR1 is MNHEY and CDR2 is SMNVEV (reference sequence). The DNA for the CDR3 is TGTGCCACCCTCGCGACAGATTCCTACGAGCAGTACTTC. This encodes CATLATDSYEQYF.

The chain is built from TRBV5-6 and TRBJ2-1; D gene unclear. The germline V gene has CDR1 SGHDT and CDR2 YYEEEE. The CDR3 sequence is 14 residues long. Trimming left V 0 bases short and J 1 base short, with 5 bases between. The CDR3 sequence is CASSLGASYNEQFF. In DNA, the CDR3 is TGTGCCAGCAGCTTGGGGGCTTCCTACAATGAGCAGTTCTTC.

This rearrangement joins TRBV5-4 to TRBJ2-7; D call uncertain. The germline V and J ends were trimmed by 2 bases and 3 bases, with 9 bases remaining between them. The CDR3 sequence is 13 residues long. Germline CDR1 is SGHNT and CDR2 is YYREEE (reference sequence). This CDR3 is CASSFEPHYEQYF. The CDR3 DNA follows: TGTGCCAGCAGCTTCGAGCCCCACTACGAGCAGTACTTC. Using reference TRBV5-4 and TRBJ2-7 for the parts outside the CDR3, the full variable domain is ETGVTQSPTHLIKTRGQQVTLRCSSQSGHNTVSWYQQALGQGPQFIFQYYREEENGRGNFPPRFSGLQFPNYSSELNVNALELDDSALYLCASSFEPHYEQYFGPGTRLTVT.

The chain is built from TRBV2 and TRBJ2-7, with 8 bases aligning to TRBD2. From germline, CDR1 is SNHLY and CDR2 FYNNEI. V shed 7 bases, J shed 1 base, and the junction held 12 bases outside the gene matches. The CDR3 loop spans 16 amino acids. DNA of the CDR3: TGTGCCAGCACCCCCTCGGCGGGACTAGGATCCTACGAGCAGTACTTC. This sequence encodes CASTPSAGLGSYEQYF.

This clone was detected only once. This chain links TRBV10-3 with TRBJ1-5, with D perhaps matching TRBD1 (5 bases). The CDR3 totals 18 residues. CDR1 is ENHRY, CDR2 SYGVKD, per germline. Trimming took 0 bases from V and 7 from J, leaving 22 bases between them. This chain's CDR3 is CAISESLRAGRDEQPQHF. The CDR3 region has the DNA TGTGCCATCAGTGAGTCTTTAAGAGCAGGGAGGGACGAGCAGCCCCAGCATTTT.

V and J are TRBV30 and TRBJ1-2, with a tentative D call TRBD1 (6 bases). Germline V gives CDR1 GTSNPN, CDR2 SVGIG (reference sequence). V dropped 5 bases and J dropped 4 bases, with 14 bases sitting between them. The CDR3 runs to 13 residues. CDR3 in amino acids: CAWGAGGGYGYTF. The DNA of the CDR3 is TGTGCCTGGGGGGCGGGGGGCGGCTATGGCTACACCTTC.

The rearrangement joins TRBV2 to TRBJ2-5, with D perhaps matching TRBD1 (6 bases). The germline V gene encodes CDR1 SNHLY and CDR2 FYNNEI. This CDR3 is built from 17 residues. Trimming stripped 1 base from V and 3 bases from J, with 18 bases between. The CDR3 DNA reads TGTGCCAGCAGTGAAGGGGCACCGGGACACGTAGAAGAGACCCAGTACTTC. The encoded protein is CASSEGAPGHVEETQYF.

This chain joins TRBV6-5 and TRBJ1-4; no reliable D call. The CDR3 runs 14 residues. The V end was cut by 0 bases, the J end by 6 bases, with 8 bases between. The V gene's germline CDR1 is MNHEY and CDR2 SVGAGI. The CDR3 bases are TGTGCCAGCAGTTACTCGGACGGGGATGAAAAACTGTTTTTT. Translation gives CASSYSDGDEKLFF.

CDR3 in DNA: TGTGCCAGTATTACAACAGGGGATAGCAATCAGCCCCAGCATTTT. Protein: CASITTGDSNQPQHF. This chain uses TRBV19 with TRBJ1-5, with 7 positions matching TRBD1. There are 15 residues in the CDR3. Germline V gives CDR1 LNHDA, CDR2 SQIVND (reference sequence). The trim removed 7 bases at V and 0 bases at J, leaving 6 bases unmatched. Full variable domain (rest looked up from reference TRBV19 and TRBJ1-5): DGGITQSPKYLFRKEGQNVTLSCEQNLNHDAMYWYRQDPGQGLRLIYYSQIVNDFQKGDIAEGYSVSREKKESFPLTVTSAQKNPTAFYLCASITTGDSNQPQHFGDGTRLSIL.

This clone was found once. The rearrangement links TRBV7-8 to TRBJ1-1; tentative D call: TRBD1 (6 bases). The germline gives CDR1 SGHVS, CDR2 FQNEAQ. V was shortened by 0 bases and J by 5 bases, with 16 bases between the two germline ends. The CDR3 sequence is 16 residues long. The CDR3: CASSLASWQRGTEAFF. CDR3 nucleotide sequence: TGTGCCAGCAGCTTAGCGTCTTGGCAGAGGGGGACTGAAGCTTTCTTT. Filled out from reference TRBV7-8 and TRBJ1-1, the complete variable domain reads GAGVSQSPRYKVAKRGQDVALRCDPISGHVSLFWYQQALGQGPEFLTYFQNEAQLDKSGLPSDRFFAERPEGSVSTLKIQRTQQEDSAVYLCASSLASWQRGTEAFFGQGTRLTVV.

This chain uses TRBV5-5 with TRBJ1-2, with 7 bases fitting TRBD1. This CDR3 contains 14 residues. In germline, CDR1 is SGHKS, CDR2 YYEKEE (reference sequence). J was trimmed by 5 bases and V by 0 bases; bases with no gene match: 4. The DNA of the CDR3 is TGTGCCAGCAGCTTGGCCGGGACAGATTATGGCTACACCTTC. Translated: CASSLAGTDYGYTF. Full variable domain (outside the CDR3, taken from reference TRBV5-5 and TRBJ1-2): DAGVTQSPTHLIKTRGQQVTLRCSPISGHKSVSWYQQVLGQGPQFIFQYYEKEERGRGNFPDRFSARQFPNYSSELNVNALLLGDSALYLCASSLAGTDYGYTFGSGTRLTVV.

The chain has TRBV27 and TRBJ2-2; the D gene is possibly TRBD1 (6 bases). Germline CDR1 MNHEY, CDR2 SMNVEV (reference sequence). This CDR3 contains 16 residues. V lost 3 bases, J lost 1 base, and 12 bases lay in between. CDR3 protein: CASSFSAGENTGELFF. The DNA for the CDR3 is TGTGCCAGCAGTTTCTCAGCAGGGGAGAACACCGGGGAGCTGTTTTTT.

The CDR3 DNA reads TGCGCCAGCAGCCTCCTCCGCTGGGGAGGGAGGACTGAAGCTTTCTTT. As protein: CASSLLRWGGRTEAFF. This chain joins TRBV4-3 and TRBJ1-1; D is uncertain. The CDR3 runs 16 residues. CDR1 LGHNA and CDR2 YSLEER come from the germline V gene. Trimming took off 4 bases at V and 5 bases at J, with 20 bases between the two ends.

The chain uses TRBV4-3 and TRBJ2-7, with D tentatively TRBD1 (5 bases). The CDR3 has 16 residues. The germline V gene encodes CDR1 LGHNA and CDR2 YSLEER. Between the trimmed V and J ends, which lost 4 bases and 5 bases, there was a span of 21 bases. CDR3 sequence: CASSLGVLGKGDEQYF. CDR3 DNA: TGCGCCAGCAGCCTAGGCGTGCTGGGAAAAGGGGACGAGCAGTACTTC.

This chain connects TRBV6-4 to TRBJ2-1, with 8 bases that match TRBD2. J was trimmed by 5 bases and V by 6 bases; bases with no gene match: 9. This CDR3 has 15 amino acids. The germline gives CDR1 MRHNA, CDR2 SNTAGT. CDR3 sequence: CASSPAGGADNEQFF. For the CDR3, the DNA is TGTGCCAGCAGCCCCGCGGGGGGTGCAGACAATGAGCAGTTCTTC.

This chain links TRBV7-9 with TRBJ2-5, with D perhaps TRBD1 (5 bases). V lost 5 bases and J lost 4, with 17 bases in between. Germline lookup yields CDR1 SEHNR and CDR2 FQNEAQ (reference sequence). CDR3 size: 15 residues. The CDR3 is CASSRGHGTRETQYF. DNA for the CDR3: TGTGCCAGCAGCCGCGGACACGGCACAAGAGAGACCCAGTACTTC.

The chain links TRBV27 to TRBJ2-2, with D possibly being TRBD1 (6 bases). The CDR3 runs 14 residues. Germline V lookup: CDR1 MNHEY, CDR2 SMNVEV (reference sequence). V lost 2 bases to trimming and J lost 3 bases, with 7 bases between them. The CDR3 reads CASSLPGDTGELFF. DNA of the CDR3: TGTGCCAGCAGTTTACCAGGGGACACCGGGGAGCTGTTTTTT.

This sequence joins TRBV30 and TRBJ2-2, with TRBD2 matching over 8 bases. Germline CDR1 reads GTSNPN; CDR2 reads SVGIG (reference sequence). V dropped 1 base and J dropped 1; count of bases not matched to a gene: 11. CDR3 length: 18 amino acids. The CDR3 nucleotides read TGTGCCTGGAGTGGAAGAGAAGCGGGGGACCTGAACACCGGGGAGCTGTTTTTT. Its protein product is CAWSGREAGDLNTGELFF.

The chain uses TRBV4-1 and TRBJ2-6; a possible D gene is TRBD1 (6 bases). Trimming took off 1 base at V and 1 base at J, with 8 bases between the two ends. This CDR3 has 16 residues. Germline loops: CDR1 MGHRA, CDR2 YSYEKL. The CDR3 DNA reads as TGCGCCAGCAGCCAAGTTACAGGGTCTGGGGCCAACGTCCTGACTTTC. It translates to CASSQVTGSGANVLTF.